This TCR beta chain comes out of a study of circulating and synovial CD4+ cells in juvenile arthritis. Sequenced by immunoSEQ multiplex PCR; TCRdb stores in-frame clones only, minus some. This sample yields about 33,000 clones, of which over 90% are seen a single time; roughly 0.16% belongs to the top ten. This clone showed up just once. The antigen remains unidentified. Germline and junction disagree at one end, which may indicate a read error. This sample includes further DNA sequences coding for the same CDR3. The germline V gene has CDR1 GTSNPN and CDR2 SVGIG (reference sequence). This CDR3 is 16 amino acids long. Study findings and constraints: CPL and bulk CD4 samples differed at least tenfold in T cell genomes. Compared with bulk blood, circulating pathogenic-like lymphocytes shared substantially more CDR3 sequences with synovial T cells.

This receptor was identified in a human donor with juvenile idiopathic arthritis. The rearrangement uses TRBV30 and TRBJ1-6; unclear D gene. Source material: CD4+ T cells from blood. CDR3 protein: CAWLDQGSSYNSPLHF. As DNA, the CDR3 is TGTGCCTGGTTAGACCAAGGGAGCTCCTATAATTCCCCCCTCCACTTT.